This T cell receptor beta chain came from a study of shared clonotypes between healthy human individuals. Overall study: Per donor, CD8 memory used one plate, CD8 naive used two, CD4 memory used three and CD4 naive used three.

CDR1 MNHNY and CDR2 SVGAGI come from the germline V gene (reference sequence). Trimming took 0 bases from V and 4 from J, leaving 9 bases between them. This CDR3 contains 14 residues. TCRdb's table, derived via immunoSEQ multiplex PCR, lists solely in-frame clones and lacks some. In the table there are around 1.1 million clones, around 82% of which are singletons. Study-wide results and limits: Clonotype sharing among donors was expected to depend on sequencing depth.

Caucasian adults living in Nashville, Tennessee, provided all samples. A remark on this clone: Its antigen is still unknown.

The gene calls are TRBV6-6 and TRBJ1-1; D not resolved. The clonotype originates from a man between 18 and 35 years old in good health. Some clones in this sample may be carry-over from other donors' samples. The sample consisted of memory CD4+ T cells from PBMCs. Regarding subset: CD45RA-negative fraction. DNA for the CDR3: TGTGCCAGCAGTTACTCACGTTTCGGCACTGAAGCTTTCTTT. Translating gives CASSYSRFGTEAFF.